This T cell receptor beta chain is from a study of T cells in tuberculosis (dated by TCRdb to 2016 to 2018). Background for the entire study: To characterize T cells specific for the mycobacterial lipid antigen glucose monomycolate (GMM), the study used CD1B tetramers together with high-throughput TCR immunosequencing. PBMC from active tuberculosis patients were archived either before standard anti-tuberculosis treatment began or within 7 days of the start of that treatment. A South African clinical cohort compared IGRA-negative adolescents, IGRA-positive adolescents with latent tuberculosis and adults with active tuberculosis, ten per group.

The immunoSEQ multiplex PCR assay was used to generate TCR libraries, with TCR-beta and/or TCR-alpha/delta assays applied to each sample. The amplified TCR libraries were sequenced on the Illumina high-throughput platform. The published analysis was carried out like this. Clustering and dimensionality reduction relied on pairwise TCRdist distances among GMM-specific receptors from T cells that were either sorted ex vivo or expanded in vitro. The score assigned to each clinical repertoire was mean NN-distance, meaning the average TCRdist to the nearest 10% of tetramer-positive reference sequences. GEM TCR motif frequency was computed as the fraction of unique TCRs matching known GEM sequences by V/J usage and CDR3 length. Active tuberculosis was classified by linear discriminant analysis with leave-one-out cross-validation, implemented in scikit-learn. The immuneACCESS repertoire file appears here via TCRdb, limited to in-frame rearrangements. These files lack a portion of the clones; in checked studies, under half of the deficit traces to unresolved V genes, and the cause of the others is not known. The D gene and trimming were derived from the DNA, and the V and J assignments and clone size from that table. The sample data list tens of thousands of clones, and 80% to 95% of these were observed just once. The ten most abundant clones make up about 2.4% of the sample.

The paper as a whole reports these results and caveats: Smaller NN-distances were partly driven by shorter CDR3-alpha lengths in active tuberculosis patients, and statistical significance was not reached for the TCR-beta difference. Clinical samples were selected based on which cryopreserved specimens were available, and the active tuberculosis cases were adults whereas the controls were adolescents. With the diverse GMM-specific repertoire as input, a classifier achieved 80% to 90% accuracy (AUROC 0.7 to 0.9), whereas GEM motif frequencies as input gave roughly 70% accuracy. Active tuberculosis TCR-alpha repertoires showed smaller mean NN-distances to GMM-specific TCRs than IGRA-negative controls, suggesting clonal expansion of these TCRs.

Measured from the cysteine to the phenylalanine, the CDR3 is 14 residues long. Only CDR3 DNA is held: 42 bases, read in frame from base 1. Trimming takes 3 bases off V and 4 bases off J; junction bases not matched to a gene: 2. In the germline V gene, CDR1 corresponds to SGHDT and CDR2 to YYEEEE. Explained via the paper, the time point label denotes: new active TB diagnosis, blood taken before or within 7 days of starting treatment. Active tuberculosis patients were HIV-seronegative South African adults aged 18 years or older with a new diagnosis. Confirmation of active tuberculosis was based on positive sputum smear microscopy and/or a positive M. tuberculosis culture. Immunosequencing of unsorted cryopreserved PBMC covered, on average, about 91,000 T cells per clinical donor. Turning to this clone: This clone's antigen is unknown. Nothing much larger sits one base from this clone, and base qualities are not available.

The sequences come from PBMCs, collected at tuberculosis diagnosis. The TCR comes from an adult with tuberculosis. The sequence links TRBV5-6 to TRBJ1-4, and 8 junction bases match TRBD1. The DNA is TGTGCCAGCAGCTCACAGGGGGATAATGAAAAACTGTTTTTT. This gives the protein CASSSQGDNEKLFF.